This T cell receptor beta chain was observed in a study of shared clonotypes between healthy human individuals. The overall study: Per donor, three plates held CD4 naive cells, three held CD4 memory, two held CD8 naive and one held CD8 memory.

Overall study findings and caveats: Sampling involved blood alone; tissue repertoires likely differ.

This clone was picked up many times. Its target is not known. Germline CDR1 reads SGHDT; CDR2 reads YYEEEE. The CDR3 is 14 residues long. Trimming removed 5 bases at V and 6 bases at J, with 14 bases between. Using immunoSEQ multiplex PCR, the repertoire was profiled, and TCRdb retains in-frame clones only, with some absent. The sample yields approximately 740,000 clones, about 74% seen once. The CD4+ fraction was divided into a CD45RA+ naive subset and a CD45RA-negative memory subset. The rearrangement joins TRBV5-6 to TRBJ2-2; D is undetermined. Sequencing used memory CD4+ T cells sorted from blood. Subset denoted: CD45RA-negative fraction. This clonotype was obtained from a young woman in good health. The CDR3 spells CASSSRPGSGELFF. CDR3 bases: TGTGCCAGCAGTTCAAGACCTGGCTCCGGGGAGCTGTTTTTT.